This T cell receptor (beta chain) was observed in a study of CD8 T cells in Susac syndrome. The germline gives CDR1 SGHTA, CDR2 FQGNSA. Trimming removed 5 bases from V and 4 bases from J, with 14 bases in between. CDR3 length equals 14 residues. TCR beta sequences were obtained from blood CD8+ and CD4+ T cells. With random hexamers, reverse transcription was performed on about 0.5 to 1 ug of RNA. Amplification of TCR beta CDR3 across 54 Vbeta and 13 Jbeta was performed with immunoSEQ multiplex PCR. TCRdb re-called the immunoSEQ multiplex PCR reads with MiXCR, one entry per CDR3 protein. This sample carries more than 95,000 distinct CDR3 sequences, 90% to 95% of them seen once, and the ten largest clones take 0.065% to 0.09%.

The V and J genes are TRBV7-2 and TRBJ1-2; D possibly corresponds to TRBD1 (6 bases). Sequencing was done on a sample of CD4+ T cells from PBMCs. This receptor was identified in a human donor in good health. The CDR3 DNA follows: TGTGCCAGCAGCAAAGACAGGCGCGCCTATGGCTACACCTTC. The encoded protein is CASSKDRRAYGYTF.